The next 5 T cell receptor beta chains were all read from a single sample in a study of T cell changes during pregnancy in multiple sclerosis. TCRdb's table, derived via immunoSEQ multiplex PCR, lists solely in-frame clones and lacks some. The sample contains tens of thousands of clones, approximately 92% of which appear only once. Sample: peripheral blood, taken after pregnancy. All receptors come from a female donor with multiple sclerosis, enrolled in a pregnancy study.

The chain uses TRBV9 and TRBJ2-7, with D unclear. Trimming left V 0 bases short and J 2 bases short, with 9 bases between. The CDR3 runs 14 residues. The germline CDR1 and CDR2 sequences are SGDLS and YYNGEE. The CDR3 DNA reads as TGTGCCAGCAGCGTAGCTACGGTACCCTACGAGCAGTACTTC. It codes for CASSVATVPYEQYF.

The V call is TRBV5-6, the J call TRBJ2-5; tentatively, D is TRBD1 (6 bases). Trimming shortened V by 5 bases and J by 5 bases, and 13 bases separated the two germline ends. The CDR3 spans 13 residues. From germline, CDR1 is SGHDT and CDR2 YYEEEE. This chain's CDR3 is CASSTGPGETQYF. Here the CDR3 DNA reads TGTGCCAGCAGTACAGGGCCGGGCGAGACCCAGTACTTC.

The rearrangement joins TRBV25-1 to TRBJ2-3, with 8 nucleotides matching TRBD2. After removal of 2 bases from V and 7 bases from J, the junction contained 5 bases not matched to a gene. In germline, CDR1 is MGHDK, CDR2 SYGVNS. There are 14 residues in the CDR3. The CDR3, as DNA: TGTGCCAGCAGTGAAGCACGCGGGGGGCATACGCAGTATTTT. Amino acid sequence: CASSEARGGHTQYF.

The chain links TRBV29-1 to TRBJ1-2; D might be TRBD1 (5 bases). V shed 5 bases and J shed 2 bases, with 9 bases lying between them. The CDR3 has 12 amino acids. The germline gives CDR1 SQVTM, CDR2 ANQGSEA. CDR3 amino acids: CSVLEGNYGYTF. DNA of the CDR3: TGCAGCGTTTTGGAGGGGAACTATGGCTACACCTTC.

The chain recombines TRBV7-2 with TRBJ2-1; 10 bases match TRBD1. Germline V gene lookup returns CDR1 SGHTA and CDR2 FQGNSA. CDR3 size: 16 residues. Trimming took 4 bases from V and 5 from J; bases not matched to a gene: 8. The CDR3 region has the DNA TGTGCCAGCAGCTCCCTTGACAGGGGGCGCAACAATGAGCAGTTCTTC. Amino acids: CASSSLDRGRNNEQFF.